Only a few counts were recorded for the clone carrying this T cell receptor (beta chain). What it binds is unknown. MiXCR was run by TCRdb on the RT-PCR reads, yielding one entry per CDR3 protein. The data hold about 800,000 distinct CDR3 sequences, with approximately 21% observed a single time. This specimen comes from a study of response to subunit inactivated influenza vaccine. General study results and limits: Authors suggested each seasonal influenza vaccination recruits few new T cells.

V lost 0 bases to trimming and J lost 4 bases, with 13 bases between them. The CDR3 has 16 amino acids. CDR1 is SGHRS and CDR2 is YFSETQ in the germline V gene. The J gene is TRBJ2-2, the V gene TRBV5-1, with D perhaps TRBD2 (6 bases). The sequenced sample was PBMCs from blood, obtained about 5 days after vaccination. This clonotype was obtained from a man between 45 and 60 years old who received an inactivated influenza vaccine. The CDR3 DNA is TGCGCCAGCAGCTTGGTCGGGGGAGAAGTCACCGGGGAGCTGTTTTTT. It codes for CASSLVGGEVTGELFF.